The entry below describes one T cell receptor beta chain. Its antigen remains unidentified. V lost 2 bases and J 0 bases, leaving 26 bases between the germline ends. Germline V CDR1 and CDR2: SGHNT, YYREEE (reference sequence). The length of the CDR3 is 20 residues. These data are taken from a study of CD8 T cells in ankylosing spondylitis. Overall study results and limits: Disease-associated clones were reportedly significantly overrepresented in matched ankylosing spondylitis synovial fluid. A TCR beta motif made of roughly eight highly homologous variants seemed typical of ankylosing spondylitis blood.

Using its own MiXCR run on the 5' RACE reads, TCRdb lists one record per CDR3 protein. The sample has about 250,000 distinct CDR3 sequences; roughly 32% are singletons. The specimen was blood, either unsorted or a sorted T cell fraction (not recorded which). The J gene is TRBJ1-2, the V gene TRBV5-4; tentative D call: TRBD1 (6 bases). The clonotype comes from a male donor with ankylosing spondylitis or in good health (not recorded which). The CDR3 bases are TGTGCCAGCAGCTTCGCCAAGGGGGTCGGCAGGGATTTAGCTAACTATGGCTACACCTTC. Its protein is CASSFAKGVGRDLANYGYTF.